There are a few counts of the clone carrying this TCR beta chain. No antigen is known for it. The sample belongs to a study of post-analysis software for immune sequencing data. Study context: Courses of disease covered relapsing-remitting, secondary progressive and progressive-relapsing multiple sclerosis. General study findings and limits: TRBV segments more frequent in patients than in controls numbered about 5 and included TRBV5-6, TRBV5-1 and TRBV20-1.

Germline values: CDR1 MNHEY, CDR2 SVGAGI. V trimming: 5 bases; J trimming: 3 bases; junction bases outside the gene matches: 8. CDR3 length equals 15 residues. Unique molecular identifiers were built into the TCR beta cDNA libraries. From around 1 to 10 million T cells, 450,000 to 550,000 cDNA molecules were obtained. TCRdb ran MiXCR on the PCR reads and lists one entry per CDR3 protein. The data hold approximately 570,000 distinct CDR3 sequences, with about 40% observed a single time. Sequencing input: blood. This chain joins TRBV6-5 and TRBJ2-7, with TRBD2 matching over 9 bases. This sequence originates from a girl aged 10 to 17 with multiple sclerosis. The CDR3 DNA sequence: TGTGCCAGCAGTGGTAGCGGGAGACGGGTCTACGAGCAGTACTTC. Encoded protein: CASSGSGRRVYEQYF.